This is a list of T cell receptor beta chains from one sample in a study of tumor-infiltrating lymphocytes in primary liver carcinoma. From the multiplex PCR reads, TCRdb called clonotypes with MiXCR, one entry per CDR3 protein. The data hold 75,000 to 90,000 distinct CDR3 sequences, with around 70% observed a single time. Sample: liver tumor tissue from sampling region 1. The source of these receptors is a man in his forties with primary liver carcinoma and hepatitis B virus infection. Each CDR3 is given with its conserved first and last residue. The order of the fields is D gene, J gene, clone size, V gene, CDR3 protein, CDR3 DNA. A D gene is named only where the DNA matches it firmly. The size field is filled for only some rows; it gives once, few, many or a size class.

d_gene: TRBD2; j_gene: TRBJ2-7; abundance: -; v_gene: TRBV6-1; CDR3aa: CASDSGILSHGRYF; CDR3nt: TGTGCCAGCGACAGCGGGATATTATCCCACGGGCGGTACTTC
d_gene: -; j_gene: TRBJ2-3; abundance: -; v_gene: TRBV10-3; CDR3aa: CAISDRAVTDTHYF; CDR3nt: TGTGCCATCAGTGATAGAGCGGTCACAGATACGCACTATTTT
d_gene: -; j_gene: TRBJ2-2; abundance: -; v_gene: TRBV7-9; CDR3aa: CASSLDIRTGELFF; CDR3nt: TGTGCCAGCAGCTTAGACATTCGGACCGGGGAGCTGTTTTTT
d_gene: -; j_gene: TRBJ2-7; abundance: -; v_gene: TRBV6-1; CDR3aa: CASSERVFYDPYF; CDR3nt: TGTGCCAGCAGTGAAAGGGTTTTCTACGATCCGTACTTC
d_gene: -; j_gene: TRBJ2-7; abundance: few; v_gene: TRBV29-1; CDR3aa: CSVVEYEHYF; CDR3nt: TGCAGCGTTGTGGAGTACGAGCATTACTTC
d_gene: -; j_gene: TRBJ1-1; abundance: many; v_gene: TRBV4-1; CDR3aa: CASSPNMNTEAFF; CDR3nt: TGCGCCAGCAGCCCAAACATGAACACTGAAGCTTTCTTT
d_gene: TRBD2; j_gene: TRBJ2-4; abundance: -; v_gene: TRBV12-3/TRBV12-4; CDR3aa: CASSLNGGNIQYF; CDR3nt: TGTGCCAGCAGTTTAAACGGGGGGAACATCCAGTACTTC
d_gene: -; j_gene: TRBJ2-7; abundance: few; v_gene: TRBV2; CDR3aa: CASRGFYEQYF; CDR3nt: TGTGCCAGCCGGGGGTTCTACGAGCAGTACTTC
d_gene: TRBD2; j_gene: TRBJ2-1; abundance: medium-sized; v_gene: TRBV11-1; CDR3aa: CASSFGLGLAGTSYNEQFF; CDR3nt: TGTGCCAGCAGCTTTGGACTCGGACTAGCGGGAACCTCCTACAATGAGCAGTTCTTC
d_gene: -; j_gene: TRBJ2-1; abundance: -; v_gene: TRBV6-5; CDR3aa: CASSYSPVTEQFF; CDR3nt: TGTGCCAGCAGTTACTCCCCAGTGACTGAGCAGTTCTTC
d_gene: TRBD2; j_gene: TRBJ2-7; abundance: few; v_gene: TRBV6-1; CDR3aa: CASSEPAVGGCEQYF; CDR3nt: TGTGCTAGCAGTGAACCTGCGGTGGGGGGGTGCGAGCAGTACTTC
d_gene: TRBD1; j_gene: TRBJ1-3; abundance: -; v_gene: TRBV6-5; CDR3aa: CTSRMTGDSYTTYF; CDR3nt: TGTACCAGCAGGATGACAGGGGACTCATACACCACATATTTT
d_gene: -; j_gene: TRBJ2-2; abundance: -; v_gene: TRBV7-9; CDR3aa: CASSLGMNTGELFF; CDR3nt: TGTGCCAGCAGCTTAGGGATGAACACCGGGGAGCTGTTTTTT
d_gene: -; j_gene: TRBJ2-6; abundance: many; v_gene: TRBV4-2; CDR3aa: CASSPQEDLAGANVLTF; CDR3nt: TGTGCCAGCAGCCCCCAAGAAGATTTGGCTGGGGCCAACGTCCTGACTTTC
d_gene: TRBD2; j_gene: TRBJ2-7; abundance: few; v_gene: TRBV20-1; CDR3aa: CSARIAGDYEQYF; CDR3nt: TGCAGTGCTAGAATAGCGGGGGACTACGAGCAGTACTTC
d_gene: TRBD1; j_gene: TRBJ2-7; abundance: -; v_gene: TRBV12-3/TRBV12-4; CDR3aa: CANRGGSYEQYF; CDR3nt: TGTGCCAACAGAGGGGGCTCCTACGAGCAATACTTC
d_gene: -; j_gene: TRBJ2-7; abundance: -; v_gene: TRBV6-2/TRBV6-3; CDR3aa: CASRQVGTGAYEQYF; CDR3nt: -
d_gene: -; j_gene: TRBJ2-2; abundance: -; v_gene: TRBV24-1; CDR3aa: CATRENTGELVF; CDR3nt: TGTGCCACCAGGGAGAACACCGGGGAGCTGGTTTTT
d_gene: -; j_gene: TRBJ1-5; abundance: -; v_gene: TRBV7-8; CDR3aa: CASSFGRSNQPQHF; CDR3nt: TGTGCCAGCAGCTTTGGACGCAGCAATCAGCCCCAGCATTTT
d_gene: TRBD1; j_gene: TRBJ1-2; abundance: -; v_gene: TRBV12-3/TRBV12-4; CDR3aa: CVSRLRDRPNYGYTF; CDR3nt: TGTGTCAGCAGACTCCGGGACAGGCCTAACTATGGCTACACATTC
d_gene: TRBD2; j_gene: TRBJ2-1; abundance: -; v_gene: TRBV4-1; CDR3aa: CANIQGTSGTYNEQFF; CDR3nt: TGCGCCAACATCCAAGGGACTAGCGGGACCTACAATGAGCAGTTCTTC
d_gene: TRBD1; j_gene: TRBJ1-6; abundance: many; v_gene: TRBV5-4; CDR3aa: CASSLAFGQGASPLHF; CDR3nt: TGTGCCAGCAGCTTGGCATTTGGACAGGGGGCTTCACCCCTCCACTTT
d_gene: -; j_gene: TRBJ2-4; abundance: -; v_gene: TRBV6-5; CDR3aa: CGSSWGIENRNIQYF; CDR3nt: TGTGGCAGCAGTTGGGGAATCGAGAACAGAAACATTCAGTACTTC
d_gene: -; j_gene: TRBJ1-2; abundance: -; v_gene: TRBV12-3/TRBV12-4; CDR3aa: CAGSRDRKAGYTF; CDR3nt: TGTGCCGGCAGTAGAGACCGGAAGGCTGGCTACACCTTC
d_gene: -; j_gene: TRBJ2-1; abundance: -; v_gene: TRBV20-1; CDR3aa: CSARDLEAKGSYNEQFF; CDR3nt: TGCAGTGCTAGAGATCTGGAGGCGAAAGGGTCCTACAATGAGCAGTTCTTC
d_gene: -; j_gene: TRBJ2-1; abundance: -; v_gene: TRBV28; CDR3aa: CASGPGERIYNEQFF; CDR3nt: TGTGCCAGCGGCCCGGGTGAGCGGATCTACAATGAGCAGTTCTTC
d_gene: -; j_gene: TRBJ2-1; abundance: -; v_gene: TRBV7-8; CDR3aa: CASSSGISIEQFF; CDR3nt: TGTGCCAGCAGCTCCGGGATTAGCATTGAGCAGTTCTTC
d_gene: TRBD1; j_gene: TRBJ2-2; abundance: many; v_gene: TRBV7-9; CDR3aa: CASSRFPGTGQNTGELFF; CDR3nt: TGTGCCAGCAGCCGATTCCCTGGGACAGGCCAGAACACCGGGGAGCTGTTTTTT
d_gene: -; j_gene: TRBJ2-3; abundance: -; v_gene: TRBV11-2; CDR3aa: CATSLSRGLDTQYF; CDR3nt: TGTGCCACCAGCTTATCAAGGGGATTAGATACGCAGTATTTT
d_gene: TRBD1; j_gene: TRBJ2-3; abundance: many; v_gene: TRBV14; CDR3aa: CASSQDPGDRASGARDTQYF; CDR3nt: TGTGCCAGCAGCCAAGATCCCGGGGACAGGGCTTCTGGCGCAAGAGATACGCAGTATTTT
d_gene: -; j_gene: TRBJ2-7; abundance: -; v_gene: TRBV11-2; CDR3aa: CASTLERRAEQYF; CDR3nt: TGTGCCAGCACCCTGGAAAGGCGCGCCGAGCAGTACTTC
d_gene: -; j_gene: TRBJ2-1; abundance: -; v_gene: TRBV29-1; CDR3aa: CSVTTGSYNEWFF; CDR3nt: TGCAGCGTTACGACTGGTAGCTACAATGAGTGGTTCTTC
d_gene: -; j_gene: TRBJ2-2; abundance: -; v_gene: TRBV6-1; CDR3aa: CACRAIRQENTGELFF; CDR3nt: TGTGCCTGCCGTGCTATCAGACAGGAGAACACCGGGGAGCTGTTTTTT
d_gene: -; j_gene: TRBJ1-5; abundance: few; v_gene: TRBV12-3/TRBV12-4; CDR3aa: CASSLWDDSNQSQHF; CDR3nt: TGTGCCAGCAGTTTATGGGACGATAGCAATCAGTCCCAGCATTTT
d_gene: TRBD1; j_gene: TRBJ2-5; abundance: medium-sized; v_gene: TRBV11-3; CDR3aa: CASSPGTAHGTQYF; CDR3nt: TGTGCCAGCAGCCCCGGGACAGCGCATGGTACCCAGTACTTC
d_gene: TRBD1; j_gene: TRBJ1-1; abundance: many; v_gene: TRBV9; CDR3aa: CASSALTGETEAFF; CDR3nt: TGTGCCAGCAGCGCTTTGACAGGGGAGACTGAAGCTTTCTTT
d_gene: -; j_gene: TRBJ1-1; abundance: many; v_gene: TRBV29-1; CDR3aa: CSVRDDWNTEAFF; CDR3nt: TGCAGCGTCCGGGACGATTGGAACACTGAAGCTTTCTTT
d_gene: TRBD2; j_gene: TRBJ2-3; abundance: -; v_gene: TRBV24-1; CDR3aa: CATNDRLAANTDTQYF; CDR3nt: TGTGCCACCAATGATCGACTAGCGGCAAACACAGATACGCAGTATTTT
d_gene: -; j_gene: TRBJ2-7; abundance: -; v_gene: TRBV2; CDR3aa: CASAGRRDSYEQYF; CDR3nt: TGTGCCAGCGCTGGGCGGCGGGATTCCTACGAGCAGTACTTC
d_gene: -; j_gene: TRBJ2-7; abundance: -; v_gene: TRBV11-2; CDR3aa: CVSSLVLLPYEQYF; CDR3nt: TGTGTAAGCAGCTTAGTACTCCTCCCCTACGAGCAGTACTTC
d_gene: -; j_gene: TRBJ2-7; abundance: once; v_gene: TRBV29-1; CDR3aa: CNVGLVGEQYF; CDR3nt: TGTAACGTTGGACTCGTCGGCGAGCAGTACTTC
d_gene: -; j_gene: TRBJ2-7; abundance: -; v_gene: TRBV6-5; CDR3aa: CASSSPGLGCEQYF; CDR3nt: TGTGCCAGCAGTAGCCCGGGACTTGGCTGTGAGCAGTACTTC
d_gene: -; j_gene: TRBJ2-1; abundance: -; v_gene: TRBV29-1; CDR3aa: CSAEDTVGNKQFF; CDR3nt: TGTAGCGCTGAGGACACCGTGGGCAATAAGCAGTTCTTC